The T cell receptor (beta chain) under discussion was sequenced for a study of Graves' ophthalmopathy and Graves' hyperthyroidism. Study-wide results and caveats: The model's prediction of ophthalmopathy progression had 65% to 71% sensitivity and 72% to 80% specificity.

The CDR3 is 13 residues long. Germline CDR1 reads LGHDT; CDR2 reads YNNKEL (reference sequence). V was pared by 1 base and J by 2 bases, with 5 bases between. CDR3 regions of TCR beta were amplified from RNA transcripts. A first-round RT-PCR used HTBI primers, followed by a second-round multiplex PCR. TCRdb re-called the multiplex PCR reads with MiXCR, one entry per CDR3 protein. The sample consists of around 660,000 distinct CDR3 sequences, 35% to 50% of them appearing once. This clonotype was seen many times. The antigen remains undetermined. This TCR was sampled from an adult man with Graves' ophthalmopathy. The gene calls are TRBV3-1 and TRBJ1-2; D is uncertain. Source material: peripheral blood. The CDR3 region has the DNA TGTGCCAGCAGCCAAGGCTACAACTATGGCTACACCTTC. Protein sequence: CASSQGYNYGYTF.